This record concerns one T cell receptor (beta chain) sequence. This clone's antigen is unknown. Per-base quality was not reported, and no clone a single base away is much larger than it. Between the V and J ends, shortened by 10 bases and 6 bases respectively, the junction contains 18 bases. As encoded in the germline V gene, CDR1 is MNHEY while CDR2 is SVGEGT. The CDR3 covers 14 residues, taking in both the cysteine and the phenylalanine. Only the CDR3 DNA is retained, 42 bases long and in frame from the first base. The TCR beta CDR3 regions were amplified from the RNA transcripts. The TCR CDR3 was subjected to a first round of RT-PCR using the HTBI primer set and the Qiagen OneStep RT-PCR kit. Libraries were constructed in a second round of multiplex PCR, after which size selection and purification were carried out. The libraries were sequenced on an Illumina HiSeq2000 using paired-end 100 bp reads. As for the authors' bioinformatics: SOAPnuke was used to process the raw data, throwing out any read that contained adapters or uncalled bases, had a mean Phred below 15, or lacked an exact constant-primer or identifier match. High-quality paired reads were merged using COPE v1.2.5, and each unique nucleotide sequence was defined as a clonotype. Clonotypes were aligned to IMGT TRBV, TRBD and TRBJ reference segments using MiTCR v1.1. Only V-J combinations with frequency above 0.0001, covering 99% to 99.2% of repertoires, were analysed. A TCS score was defined as the ratio of F50 (clonal expansion) to E x V (chaos), with BLOSUM62-based TCRdist applied between CDR3 peptides within each V-J. Welch's t-statistics and random forest reduced roughly 500 V-J features to around 14, which were used in a naive Bayes classifier (R e1071). TCRdb reran the public reads through fastp at Q25 and MiXCR, keeping productive beta chains. Here each entry gathers all rows of one CDR3 protein and keeps the most common genes and DNA. TCRdb assigned the V and J calls; the authors' analysis was not used. Recorded for this sample are approximately 530,000 distinct CDR3 sequences; 20% of them occurred a single time. The ten top clones hold about half of the sample.

The data are from a study of T cells in Graves' hyperthyroidism and ophthalmopathy (dated by TCRdb to about 2019). At the level of the whole study: Peripheral blood was collected at initial diagnosis, before any treatment. To identify distinguishing TCR V-J signatures, a discovery cohort of around 98 patients was used, comprising roughly 45 with Graves' ophthalmopathy and 57 with stable Graves' hyperthyroidism. Prospective prediction of ophthalmopathy was tested in an independent validation cohort of 18 to 20 hyperthyroidism patients and 17 patients who later progressed to ophthalmopathy. For training and testing, the approximately 97 patients in the discovery cohort were randomly divided in a 7:3 ratio. Thyroid tissue and blood T-cell repertoires from several Graves' hyperthyroidism patients were also compared in the study. Once sampling was done, hyperthyroidism patients were given methimazole at a starting dose of 30 mg daily, whereas ophthalmopathy patients were given high-dose intravenous methylprednisolone. The paper reports TCR Vbeta CDR3 sequencing of some 140 peripheral blood samples: approximately 43 ophthalmopathy, some 80 hyperthyroidism and around 17 progressor patients. Summary of the overall study and its limitations: Blood samples also contained most of the expanded thyroid clonotypes (frequency above 0.001), which suggests that blood repertoires may reflect thyroid immune responses. In validation, progression to ophthalmopathy was predicted by the model with around 70% sensitivity and around 75% specificity, a median of around 6.5 months before onset. A model built on a 13 V-J signature distinguished ophthalmopathy from stable hyperthyroidism, reaching 85% to 90% sensitivity and under 84% specificity in cross-validation and 80%/75% in testing. No statistical method was used to fix the sample size in advance, and group allocation was not hidden from the investigators.

Ophthalmopathy patients had moderately to severely active disease, Clinical Activity Score of at least 3, NOSPECS grade of at least 4, and duration under 3 months. Any patient with an uncontrolled infection, another autoimmune disease, pregnancy or lactation was excluded. Diagnoses relied on clinical symptoms, serum thyroxine and TRAb, thyroid ultrasound and orbital computed tomography. Ficoll-Paque density gradient centrifugation was used to isolate PBMCs from around 10 ml of fresh peripheral blood. Total RNA was extracted using Trizol reagent, and RNA quality was assessed on an Agilent 2100 Bioanalyzer.

The receptor comes from a man in his forties with Graves' ophthalmopathy. Sample: blood. The chain was built from TRBV6-2 or TRBV6-3 and TRBJ2-2; the D gene cannot be named for sure. The CDR3 amino acid sequence is: CAIKIARYAGELFF. At the DNA level, the sequence is TGTGCCATAAAAATAGCCCGGTACGCCGGGGAGCTGTTTTTT.